This T cell receptor beta chain was sequenced for a study of T cells in localized non-small cell lung cancer. The CDR3 totals 15 residues. The germline V gene encodes CDR1 SGHRS and CDR2 YFSETQ. Trimming cost V 4 bases and J 8 bases, with 16 bases left between them. The data were produced by immunoSEQ multiplex PCR, yet TCRdb's version contains in-frame clones alone and is incomplete. The repertoire includes tens of thousands of clones, around 81% of them detected once, and just under 20% sits in the top ten. The chain recombines TRBV5-1 with TRBJ1-6; tentative D call: TRBD1 (6 bases). The sample consisted of peripheral blood, taken before any cancer treatment. The TCR sequence derives from a female donor older than 55 with stage II squamous cell lung carcinoma. This CDR3 reads CASSPEWGRDSPLHF. DNA for the CDR3: TGCGCCAGCAGCCCCGAGTGGGGGCGCGATTCACCCCTCCACTTT.